This is a list of T cell receptor beta chains from one sample in a study of CD8+CD57+ T cells in acquired aplastic anemia. TCRdb passed the reads through MiXCR, listing each CDR3 protein once. The repertoire has around 290,000 distinct CDR3 sequences, approximately 58% of them found once; the top ten carry 1.3%. Sequencing was carried out using sorted CD4+, CD8+, or CD8+CD57+ T cells (not recorded which) from PBMCs. These receptor sequences come from a human donor with aplastic anemia. The CDR3 runs from the conserved cysteine through the conserved F or W. The D gene is left open where the match is weak. Rows give clone size only sometimes, using once, few, many, or a class for an expanded clone.

v_gene	abundance	d_gene	j_gene	CDR3aa	CDR3nt
TRBV29-1	once	.	TRBJ1-5	CSLGSRWGNQPQHF	TGCAGTTTAGGTTCGCGGTGGGGCAATCAGCCCCAGCATTTT
TRBV7-8	.	TRBD2	TRBJ2-2	CASKLAGGANTGELFF	TGTGCCAGCAAATTAGCGGGAGGAGCGAACACCGGGGAGCTGTTTTTT
TRBV20-1	.	TRBD2	TRBJ2-5	CSARELAGGRETQYF	TGCAGTGCTAGAGAGTTAGCGGGAGGGAGAGAGACCCAGTACTTC
TRBV6-4	.	.	TRBJ1-1	CASSNRDGNTEAFF	TGTGCCAGCAGTAACCGGGACGGGAACACTGAAGCTTTCTTT
TRBV24-1	.	TRBD1	TRBJ2-5	CATSEGPGQKETQYF	TGTGCCACCAGTGAGGGACCGGGACAGAAAGAGACCCAGTACTTC
TRBV7-3	.	.	TRBJ1-6	CASSPYLGNSPLHF	TGTGCCAGCAGCCCATACTTGGGGAATTCACCCCTCCACTTT
TRBV7-6	.	.	TRBJ2-5	CASSLGLWETQYF	TGTGCCAGCAGCTTGGGGTTGTGGGAGACCCAGTACTTC
TRBV19	.	.	TRBJ2-1	CASSIDRGNEQFF	TGTGCCAGTAGTATAGACAGGGGAAATGAGCAGTTCTTC
TRBV29-1	.	TRBD2	TRBJ2-1	CSVEGGTFSYNEQFF	TGCAGCGTTGAGGGGGGGACCTTCTCCTACAATGAGCAGTTCTTC
TRBV10-3	.	TRBD2	TRBJ2-1	CAISEGRRGALSGEFF	TGTGCCATCAGCGAGGGGCGGCGGGGGGCCCTCTCGGGGGAGTTCTTC
TRBV19	.	TRBD1	TRBJ2-3	CASSRRDRDTDTQYF	TGTGCCAGTAGCCGCCGGGACAGGGACACAGATACGCAGTATTTT
TRBV6-5	many	TRBD2	TRBJ2-2	CASSYSTSGEGELFF	TGTGCCAGCAGTTACTCCACTAGCGGGGAAGGGGAGCTGTTTTTT
TRBV24-1	.	.	TRBJ1-2	CATSDFFARWANYGYTF	TGTGCCACCAGTGATTTTTTTGCCCGCTGGGCTAACTATGGCTACACCTTC
TRBV10-3	once	.	TRBJ2-5	CAISESGLQETQYF	TGTGCCATCAGTGAGTCTGGGCTCCAAGAGACCCAGTACTTC